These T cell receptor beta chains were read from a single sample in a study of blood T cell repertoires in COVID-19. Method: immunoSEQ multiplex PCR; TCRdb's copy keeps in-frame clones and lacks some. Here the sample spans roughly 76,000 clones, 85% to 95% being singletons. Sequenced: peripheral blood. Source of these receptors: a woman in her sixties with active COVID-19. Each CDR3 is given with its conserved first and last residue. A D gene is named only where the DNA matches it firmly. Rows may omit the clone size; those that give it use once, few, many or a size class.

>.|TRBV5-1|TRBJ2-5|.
CASSLSPPGAGQETQYF
TGCGCCAGCAGCTTGTCGCCGCCTGGGGCGGGACAAGAGACCCAGTACTTC
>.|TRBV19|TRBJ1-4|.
CASRGVEKLFF
TGTGCCAGTAGGGGCGTGGAAAAACTGTTTTTT
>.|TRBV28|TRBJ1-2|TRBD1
CASTGGESGYTF
TGTGCCAGCACAGGGGGCGAAAGTGGCTACACCTTC
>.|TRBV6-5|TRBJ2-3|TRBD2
CASSSSGNRRDTQYF
TGTGCCAGCAGCTCTAGCGGGAACCGTCGGGATACGCAGTATTTT
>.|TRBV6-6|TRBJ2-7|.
CASSSHREKFYEQYF
TGTGCCAGCAGTTCGCACAGGGAAAAATTCTACGAGCAGTACTTC
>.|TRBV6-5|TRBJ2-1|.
CASSYSRGMGEQFF
TGTGCCAGCAGTTACAGTAGGGGGATGGGTGAGCAGTTCTTC
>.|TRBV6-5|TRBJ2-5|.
CASSYRGEETQYF
TGTGCCAGCAGTTACCGCGGGGAAGAGACCCAGTACTTC
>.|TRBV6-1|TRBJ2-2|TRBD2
CASSVIAGRANTGELFF
TGTGCCAGCAGTGTAATAGCGGGGCGGGCGAACACCGGGGAGCTGTTTTTT
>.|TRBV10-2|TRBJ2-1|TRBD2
CASRAGGPRNEQFF
TGCGCCAGCCGAGCGGGAGGGCCAAGGAATGAGCAGTTCTTC
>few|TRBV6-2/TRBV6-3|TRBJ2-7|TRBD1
CASSSSGGNMVEQYF
TGTGCCAGCAGTTCATCAGGGGGAAATATGGTCGAGCAGTACTTC
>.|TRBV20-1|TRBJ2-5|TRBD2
CSASWLTSGAEETQYF
TGCAGTGCTAGTTGGCTCACTAGCGGAGCGGAAGAGACCCAGTACTTC
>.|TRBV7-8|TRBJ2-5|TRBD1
CASSTRDRNQETQYF
TGTGCCAGCAGCACCCGGGACAGGAACCAAGAGACCCAGTACTTC
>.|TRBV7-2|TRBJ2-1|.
CASSLGGPRANEQFF
TGTGCCAGCAGCTTAGGGGGGCCAAGAGCCAATGAGCAGTTCTTC
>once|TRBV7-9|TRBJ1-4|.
CASSPTLGGMSEKLFF
TGTGCCAGCAGCCCCACCCTGGGAGGGATGAGCGAAAAACTGTTTTTT
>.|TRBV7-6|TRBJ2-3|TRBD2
CASSLLSGGFINTQYF
TGTGCCAGCAGCTTGCTTTCGGGGGGTTTTATAAATACGCAGTATTTT
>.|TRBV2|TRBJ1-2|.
CASRGQGWGYGYTF
TGTGCCAGCAGAGGGCAGGGCTGGGGCTATGGCTACACCTTC
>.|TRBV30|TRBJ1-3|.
CAWSVLNPGNTIYF
TGTGCCTGGAGTGTATTAAATCCTGGAAACACCATATATTTT
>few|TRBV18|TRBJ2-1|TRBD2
CASSQGLYSYNEQFF
TGTGCCAGCTCACAGGGACTATATTCCTACAATGAGCAGTTCTTC
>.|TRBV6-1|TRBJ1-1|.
CASSEAPSLGHAGQLNTEAFF
TGTGCCAGCAGTGAAGCCCCCTCCTTAGGACACGCAGGTCAGTTGAACACTGAAGCTTTCTTT
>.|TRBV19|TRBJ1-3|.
CASKGTLRGNTIYF
TGTGCCAGTAAAGGGACCCTCCGGGGGAACACCATATATTTT
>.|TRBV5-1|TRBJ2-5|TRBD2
CASSTFGTSGPQETQYF
TGCGCCAGCAGTACTTTCGGGACTAGCGGACCACAAGAGACCCAGTACTTC
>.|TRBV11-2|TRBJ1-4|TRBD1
CASSFRGAFNEKLFF
TGTGCCAGCAGCTTCAGGGGGGCCTTTAATGAAAAACTGTTTTTT
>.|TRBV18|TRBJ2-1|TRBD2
CASSLSGRHNEQFF
TGTGCCAGCTCACTTAGCGGGAGGCACAATGAGCAGTTCTTC
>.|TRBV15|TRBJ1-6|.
CATSRDSGGRSYNSPLHF
TGTGCCACCAGCAGAGATTCGGGGGGCAGGTCCTATAATTCACCCCTCCACTTT
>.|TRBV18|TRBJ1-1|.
CASSPRTEKTEAFF
TGTGCCAGCTCACCACGGACAGAAAAGACTGAAGCTTTCTTT
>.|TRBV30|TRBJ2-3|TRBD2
CAWKERAGGTTDTQYF
TGTGCCTGGAAAGAGAGAGCGGGAGGGACGACAGATACGCAGTATTTT
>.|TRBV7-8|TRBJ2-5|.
CASSRADRPAYGRGTQYF
TGTGCCAGCAGCCGAGCGGACCGTCCGGCCTACGGTCGGGGGACCCAGTACTTC
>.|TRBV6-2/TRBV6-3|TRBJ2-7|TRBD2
CASSLAGVGYEQYF
TGTGCCAGCAGCCTAGCGGGAGTCGGCTACGAGCAGTACTTC
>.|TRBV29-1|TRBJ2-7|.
CSVELARRSEQYF
TGCAGCGTTGAACTAGCGAGAAGAAGTGAGCAGTACTTC
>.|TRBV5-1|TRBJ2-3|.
CASSLEQPTDTQYF
TGCGCCAGCAGCTTGGAACAGCCCACAGATACGCAGTATTTT
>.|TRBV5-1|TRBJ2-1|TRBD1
CASSRTGTYNEQFF
TGCGCCAGCAGCCGGACAGGGACATACAATGAGCAGTTCTTC
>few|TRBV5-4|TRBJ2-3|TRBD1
CASSLDRGPTDTQYF
TGTGCCAGCAGCCTCGACAGGGGTCCGACAGATACGCAGTATTTT
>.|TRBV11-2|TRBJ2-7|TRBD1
CASSLQGGTGAPQYF
TGTGCCAGCAGCTTACAAGGTGGGACAGGGGCCCCCCAGTACTTC
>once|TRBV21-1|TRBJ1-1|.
CASSLLAGEGTEAFF
TGTGCCAGCAGCCTACTCGCGGGGGAAGGCACTGAAGCTTTCTTT
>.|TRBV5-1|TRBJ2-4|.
CASSSGTHENIQYF
TGCGCCAGCAGCTCAGGGACACACGAAAACATTCAGTACTTC
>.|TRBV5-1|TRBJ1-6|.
CASSFRGVNNSPLHF
TGCGCCAGCAGCTTCAGGGGCGTCAATAATTCACCCCTCCACTTT
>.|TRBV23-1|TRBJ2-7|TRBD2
CASKTSGTDSYEQYF
TGCGCCAGCAAAACCAGCGGGACCGACTCCTACGAGCAGTACTTC
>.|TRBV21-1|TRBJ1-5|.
CASRVGDRGWGQPQHF
TGTGCCAGCAGAGTTGGGGACAGGGGTTGGGGTCAGCCCCAGCATTTT
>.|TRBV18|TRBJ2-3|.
CASSKSQSTDTQYF
TGTGCCAGCTCAAAATCACAGAGCACAGATACGCAGTATTTT
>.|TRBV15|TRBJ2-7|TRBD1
CATSRAGTAAYEQYF
TGTGCCACCAGCAGAGCCGGGACAGCCGCCTACGAGCAGTACTTC
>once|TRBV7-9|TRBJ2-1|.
CASSLASGVNEQFF
TGTGCCAGCAGCTTAGCTAGCGGAGTCAATGAGCAGTTCTTC
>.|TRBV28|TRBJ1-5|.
CASSGQGLNNQPQHF
TGTGCCAGCAGTGGGCAGGGCCTTAACAATCAGCCCCAGCATTTT
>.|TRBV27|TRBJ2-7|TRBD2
CASSSSGSKYEQYF
TGTGCCAGCAGTTCCAGCGGGAGTAAATACGAGCAGTACTTC
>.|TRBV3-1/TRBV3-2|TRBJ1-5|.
CASSQDRYQPQHF
TGTGCCAGCAGCCAAGACAGATATCAGCCCCAGCATTTT
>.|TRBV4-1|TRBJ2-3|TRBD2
CASSYSLAATDTQYF
TGCGCCAGCAGCTACTCCCTAGCGGCAACAGATACGCAGTATTTT
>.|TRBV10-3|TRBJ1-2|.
CAISAQGVRYGYTF
TGTGCCATCAGTGCACAGGGCGTACGATATGGCTACACCTTC
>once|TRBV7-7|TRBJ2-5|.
CASSLARGFKETQYF
TGTGCCAGCAGCTTAGCTAGGGGATTTAAAGAGACCCAGTACTTC
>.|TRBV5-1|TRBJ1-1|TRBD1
CASSRDSQLEAFF
TGCGCCAGCAGCCGGGACAGTCAACTTGAAGCTTTCTTT
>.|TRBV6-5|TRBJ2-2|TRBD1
CASGGQGNTGELFF
TGTGCCAGCGGGGGACAGGGGAACACCGGGGAGCTGTTTTTT
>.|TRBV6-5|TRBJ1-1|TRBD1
CASSYRGGLGEAFF
TGTGCCAGCAGTTATAGAGGGGGCCTCGGGGAAGCTTTCTTT
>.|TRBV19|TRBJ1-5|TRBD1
CASSIIPGQGGQPQHF
TGTGCCAGTAGTATAATCCCCGGACAGGGGGGTCAGCCCCAGCATTTT
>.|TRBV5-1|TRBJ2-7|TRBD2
CASTPGGRPPYEQYF
TGCGCCAGCACCCCGGGAGGCAGGCCCCCCTACGAGCAGTACTTC
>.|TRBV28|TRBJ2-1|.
CASSLVQGYNEQFF
TGTGCCAGCAGTTTAGTTCAGGGCTACAATGAGCAGTTCTTC
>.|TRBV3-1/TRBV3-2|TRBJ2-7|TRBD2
CASSPDGTSGKQYF
TGTGCCAGCAGCCCGGACGGGACTAGCGGCAAGCAGTACTTC